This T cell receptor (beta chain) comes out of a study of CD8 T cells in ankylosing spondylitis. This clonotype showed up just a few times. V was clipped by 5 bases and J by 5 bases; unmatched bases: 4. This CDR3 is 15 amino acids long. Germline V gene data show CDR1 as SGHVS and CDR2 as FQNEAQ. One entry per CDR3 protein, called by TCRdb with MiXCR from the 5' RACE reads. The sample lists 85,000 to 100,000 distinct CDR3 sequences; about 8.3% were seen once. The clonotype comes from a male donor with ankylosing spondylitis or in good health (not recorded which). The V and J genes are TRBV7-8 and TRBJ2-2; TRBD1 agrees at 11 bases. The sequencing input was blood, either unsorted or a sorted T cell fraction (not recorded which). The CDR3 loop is CASSVDRGRTGELFF. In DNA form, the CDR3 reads TGTGCCAGCAGCGTGGACAGGGGGCGAACCGGGGAGCTGTTTTTT. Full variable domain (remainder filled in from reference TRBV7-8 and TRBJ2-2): GAGVSQSPRYKVAKRGQDVALRCDPISGHVSLFWYQQALGQGPEFLTYFQNEAQLDKSGLPSDRFFAERPEGSVSTLKIQRTQQEDSAVYLCASSVDRGRTGELFFGEGSRLTVL.